This T cell receptor beta chain is drawn from a study of shared clonotypes between healthy human individuals. Study observations and caveats: Larger estimated richness was generally recorded for naive subsets relative to memory subsets. Generation of non-shared clonotypes was less probable than generation of clonotypes shared by all four donors.

Turning to this clone: What it binds is unknown.

In the source study's methods: Quality scores were absent from the junction-only immunoSEQ sequences, so filtering differed. The method was immunoSEQ multiplex PCR; TCRdb's version includes in-frame clones alone and lacks a portion of them. That table furnishes V, J and clone size, whereas the DNA furnished D and trimming. This repertoire shows some 980,000 clones, 76% found once; its top ten account for roughly 1.5%. V gave up 6 bases and J gave up 8 bases, with 11 bases separating them. This CDR3 has 11 residues. In germline, CDR1 is DFQATT, CDR2 SNEGSKA (reference sequence). A CD45RA+ naive subset and a CD45RA-negative memory subset were split from CD4+ cells.

Material for sequencing was memory CD4+ T cells sorted from blood. The subset here: CD45RA-negative fraction. The chain has TRBV20-1 and TRBJ2-1, with D perhaps matching TRBD2 (6 bases). The clonotype was recovered from a young man in good health. CDR3 sequence: CSARLAYEQFF. The CDR3 DNA follows: TGCAGTGCCCGGCTAGCGTATGAGCAGTTCTTC.